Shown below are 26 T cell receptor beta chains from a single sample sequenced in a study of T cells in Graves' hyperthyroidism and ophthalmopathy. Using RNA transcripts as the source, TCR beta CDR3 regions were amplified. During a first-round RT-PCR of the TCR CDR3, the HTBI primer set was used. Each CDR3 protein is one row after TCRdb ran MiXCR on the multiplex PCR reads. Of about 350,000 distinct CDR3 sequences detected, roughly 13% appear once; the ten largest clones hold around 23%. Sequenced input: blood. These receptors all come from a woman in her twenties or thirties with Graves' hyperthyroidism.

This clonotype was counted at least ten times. The CDR3 here is CSAERDRSDEQFF. The CDR3 DNA follows: TGCAGTGCCGAGCGGGATAGGAGCGATGAGCAGTTCTTC. This rearrangement joins TRBV20-1 to TRBJ2-1; 7 bases align to TRBD2. The germline CDR1 and CDR2 sequences are DFQATT and SNEGSKA (reference sequence). V was clipped by 6 bases and J by 8 bases; unmatched bases: 10. The CDR3 has 13 residues.

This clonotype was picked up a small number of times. The CDR3 DNA reads as TGTGCCAGCAGCTTTGACGTGGGACACCGTAACACCGGGGAGCTGTTTTTT. This encodes CASSFDVGHRNTGELFF. The chain joins TRBV11-2 to TRBJ2-2, with D possibly TRBD1 on 6 matching bases. Germline assignment: CDR1 SGHAT and CDR2 FQNNGV. V was shortened by 3 bases and J by 2 bases, with 16 bases between the two germline ends. This CDR3 has 17 residues.

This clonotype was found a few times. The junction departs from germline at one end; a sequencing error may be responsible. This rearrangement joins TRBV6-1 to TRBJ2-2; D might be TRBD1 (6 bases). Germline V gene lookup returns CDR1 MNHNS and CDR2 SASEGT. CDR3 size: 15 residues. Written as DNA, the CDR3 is TGTGCCAGCAGTTATCTGAGGGGGTTAGCCGGGGAGCCGTTTTTT. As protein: CASSYLRGLAGEPFF.

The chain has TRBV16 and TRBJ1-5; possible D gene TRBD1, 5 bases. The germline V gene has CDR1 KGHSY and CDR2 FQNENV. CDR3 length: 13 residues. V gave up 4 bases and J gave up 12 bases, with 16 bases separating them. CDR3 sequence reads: CASSPGRGTVQHF. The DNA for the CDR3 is TGTGCCAGCAGCCCTGGCCGGGGGACCGTCCAGCATTTT.

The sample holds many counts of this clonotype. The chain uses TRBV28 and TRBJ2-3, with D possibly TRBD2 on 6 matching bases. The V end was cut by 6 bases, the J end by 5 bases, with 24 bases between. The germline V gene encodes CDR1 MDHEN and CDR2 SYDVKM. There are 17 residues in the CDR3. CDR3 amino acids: CASSAPSAGSSEDTQYF. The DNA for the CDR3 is TGTGCCAGCAGCGCACCGTCGGCGGGGTCCAGCGAAGATACGCAGTATTTT.

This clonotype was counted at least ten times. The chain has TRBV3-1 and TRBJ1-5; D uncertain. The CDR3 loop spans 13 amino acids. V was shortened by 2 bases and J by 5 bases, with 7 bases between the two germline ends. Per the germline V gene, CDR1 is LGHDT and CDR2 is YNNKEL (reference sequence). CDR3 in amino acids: CASSQSRDQPQHF. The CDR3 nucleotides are TGTGCCAGCAGCCAATCGAGAGATCAGCCCCAGCATTTT.

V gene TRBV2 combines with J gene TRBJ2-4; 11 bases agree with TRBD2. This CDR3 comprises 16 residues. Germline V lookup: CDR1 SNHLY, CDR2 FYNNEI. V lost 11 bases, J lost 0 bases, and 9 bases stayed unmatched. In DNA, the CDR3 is TGTGCCGTGACTAGCGGGAACCGTTTAGCCAAAAACATTCAGTACTTC. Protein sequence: CAVTSGNRLAKNIQYF.

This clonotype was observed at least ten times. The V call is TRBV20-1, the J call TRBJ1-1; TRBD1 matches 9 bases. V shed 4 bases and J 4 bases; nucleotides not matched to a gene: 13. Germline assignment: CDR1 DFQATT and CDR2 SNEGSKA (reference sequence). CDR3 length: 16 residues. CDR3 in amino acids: CSAMGGQGRVGTEAFF. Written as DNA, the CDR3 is TGCAGTGCTATGGGAGGACAGGGGAGGGTTGGCACTGAAGCTTTCTTT.

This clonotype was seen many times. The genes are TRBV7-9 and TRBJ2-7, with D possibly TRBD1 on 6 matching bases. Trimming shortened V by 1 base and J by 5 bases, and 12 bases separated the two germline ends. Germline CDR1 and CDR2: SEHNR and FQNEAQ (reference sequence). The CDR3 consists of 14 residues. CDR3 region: CASSLVTGSHEQYF. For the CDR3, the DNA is TGTGCCAGCAGCTTAGTAACAGGGTCCCACGAGCAGTACTTC.

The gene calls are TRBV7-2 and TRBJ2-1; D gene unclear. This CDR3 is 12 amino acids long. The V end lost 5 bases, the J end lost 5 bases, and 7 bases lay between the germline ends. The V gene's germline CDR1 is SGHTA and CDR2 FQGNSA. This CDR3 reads CASSPPHNEQFF. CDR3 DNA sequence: TGTGCCAGCAGCCCCCCTCACAATGAGCAGTTCTTC.

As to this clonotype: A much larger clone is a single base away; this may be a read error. The CDR3 region has the DNA TGTGCCAGCAGCCACTCCTTAGCGGGAGTCTCCTACGAGCAGTACTTC. It specifies CASSHSLAGVSYEQYF. V is TRBV12-3 or TRBV12-4 and J is TRBJ2-7, with 9 bases that match TRBD2. This CDR3 contains 16 residues. V gave up 6 bases and J gave up 0 bases; unmatched junction bases: 9.

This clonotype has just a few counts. The CDR3 nucleotides are TGTGCCAGCAGCGCCGTATTGTCTGAGGCTGGGGCCAACGTCCTGACTTTC. Protein product: CASSAVLSEAGANVLTF. This chain joins TRBV7-9 and TRBJ2-6; no reliable D call. CDR1 and CDR2 from the germline V gene are SEHNR and FQNEAQ (reference sequence). With 5 bases removed from V and 2 bases from J, the gap between germline ends came to 16 bases. The CDR3 is 17 amino acids. The full variable domain, with the rest looked up from reference TRBV7-9 and TRBJ2-6, is DTGVSQNPRHKITKRGQNVTFRCDPISEHNRLYWYRQTLGQGPEFLTYFQNEAQLEKSRLLSDRFSAERPKGSFSTLEIQRTEQGDSAMYLCASSAVLSEAGANVLTFGAGSRLTVL.

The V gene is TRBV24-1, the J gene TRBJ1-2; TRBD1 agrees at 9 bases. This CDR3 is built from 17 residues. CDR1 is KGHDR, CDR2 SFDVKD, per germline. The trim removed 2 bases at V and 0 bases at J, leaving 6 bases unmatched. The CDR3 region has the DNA TGTGCCACCAGTGATTCGGGGACAGGGTCTACTAACTATGGCTACACCTTC. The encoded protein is CATSDSGTGSTNYGYTF.

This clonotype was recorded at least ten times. The CDR3 bases are TGTGCCAGCAGTTCTCTATTGGGGGGGCTAACAGATACGCAGTATTTT. The encoded protein is CASSSLLGGLTDTQYF. J is TRBJ2-3 and V is TRBV27; the D gene is possibly TRBD2 (7 bases). The CDR3 is 16 residues long. V was cut by 4 bases and J by 3 bases, with 17 bases left in between. Germline loops: CDR1 MNHEY, CDR2 SMNVEV (reference sequence).

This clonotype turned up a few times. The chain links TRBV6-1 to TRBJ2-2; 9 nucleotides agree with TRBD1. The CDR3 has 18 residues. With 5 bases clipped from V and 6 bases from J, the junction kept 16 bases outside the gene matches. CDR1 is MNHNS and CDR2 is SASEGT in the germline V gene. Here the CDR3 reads CASSYGLPGQGVAGELFF. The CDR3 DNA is TGTGCCAGCAGTTACGGGCTTCCGGGACAGGGAGTAGCCGGGGAGCTGTTTTTT.

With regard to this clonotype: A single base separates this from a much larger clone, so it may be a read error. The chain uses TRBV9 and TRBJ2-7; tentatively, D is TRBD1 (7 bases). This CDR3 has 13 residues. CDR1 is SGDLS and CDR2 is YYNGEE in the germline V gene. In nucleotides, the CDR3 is TGTGCCAGCAGCCCAGGGGGGCCATACGGGCAGTACTTC. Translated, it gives CASSPGGPYGQYF.

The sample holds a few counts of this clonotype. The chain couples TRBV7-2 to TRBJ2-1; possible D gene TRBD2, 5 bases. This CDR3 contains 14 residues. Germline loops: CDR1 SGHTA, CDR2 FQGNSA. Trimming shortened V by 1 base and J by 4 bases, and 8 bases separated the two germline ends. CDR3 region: CASSLETGYNEQFF. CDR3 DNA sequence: TGTGCCAGCAGCTTAGAAACGGGATACAATGAGCAGTTCTTC.

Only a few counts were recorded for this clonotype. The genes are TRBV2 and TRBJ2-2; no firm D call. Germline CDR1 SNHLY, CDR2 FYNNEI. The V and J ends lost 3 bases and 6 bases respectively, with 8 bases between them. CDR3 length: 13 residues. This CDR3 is CASSDRISGELFF. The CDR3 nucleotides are TGTGCCAGCAGTGACAGGATCTCCGGGGAGCTGTTTTTT.

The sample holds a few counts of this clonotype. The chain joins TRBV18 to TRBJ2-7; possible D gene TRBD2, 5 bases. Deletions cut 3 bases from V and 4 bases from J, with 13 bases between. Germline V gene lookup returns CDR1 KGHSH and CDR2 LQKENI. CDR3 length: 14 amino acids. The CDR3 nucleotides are TGTGCCAGCTCACCCGCAGGAGGACGGTACGAGCAGTACTTC. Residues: CASSPAGGRYEQYF.

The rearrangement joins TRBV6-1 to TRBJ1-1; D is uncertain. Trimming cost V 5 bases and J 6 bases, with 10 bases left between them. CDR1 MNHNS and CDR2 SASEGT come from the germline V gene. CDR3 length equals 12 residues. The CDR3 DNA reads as TGTGCCAGCAGTCCCCTGGCCCCTGAAGCTTTCTTT. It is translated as CASSPLAPEAFF.

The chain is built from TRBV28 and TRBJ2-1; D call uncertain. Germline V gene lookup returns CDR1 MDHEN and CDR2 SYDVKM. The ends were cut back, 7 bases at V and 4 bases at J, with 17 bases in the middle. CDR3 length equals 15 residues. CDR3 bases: TGTGCCAGCAAACCCATGGCTAGACCTTACAATGAGCAGTTCTTC. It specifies CASKPMARPYNEQFF.

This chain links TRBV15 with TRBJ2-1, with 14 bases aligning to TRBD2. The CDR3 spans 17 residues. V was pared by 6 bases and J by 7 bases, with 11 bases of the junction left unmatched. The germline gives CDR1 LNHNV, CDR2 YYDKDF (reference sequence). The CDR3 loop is CATRDRGGTSGRNEQFF. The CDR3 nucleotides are TGTGCCACCAGAGATAGGGGAGGGACTAGCGGGAGAAATGAGCAGTTCTTC.

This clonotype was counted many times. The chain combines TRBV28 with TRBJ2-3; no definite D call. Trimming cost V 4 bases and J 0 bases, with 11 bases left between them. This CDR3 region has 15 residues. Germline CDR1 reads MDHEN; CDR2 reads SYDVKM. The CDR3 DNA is TGTGCCAGCAGTTCCCTCCTTCCCAGCACAGATACGCAGTATTTT. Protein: CASSSLLPSTDTQYF.

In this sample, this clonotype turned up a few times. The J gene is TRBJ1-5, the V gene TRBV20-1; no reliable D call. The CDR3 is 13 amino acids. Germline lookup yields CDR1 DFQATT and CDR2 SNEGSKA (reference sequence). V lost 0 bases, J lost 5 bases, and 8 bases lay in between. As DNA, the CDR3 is TGCAGTGCTAGAGATCCTGGATATCAGCCCCAGCATTTT. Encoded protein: CSARDPGYQPQHF.

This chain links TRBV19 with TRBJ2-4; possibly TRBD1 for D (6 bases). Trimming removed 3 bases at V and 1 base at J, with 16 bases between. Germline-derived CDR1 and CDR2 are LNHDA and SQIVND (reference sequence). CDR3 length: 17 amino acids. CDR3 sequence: CASSIRTGTLAKNIQYF. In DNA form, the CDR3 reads TGTGCCAGTAGTATTAGAACAGGGACGCTGGCCAAAAACATTCAGTACTTC.

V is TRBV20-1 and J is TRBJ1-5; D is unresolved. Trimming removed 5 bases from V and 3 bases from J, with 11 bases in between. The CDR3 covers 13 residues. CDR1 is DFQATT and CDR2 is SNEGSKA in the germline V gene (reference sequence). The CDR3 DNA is TGCAGTGCTGGTCAGAGGACCAATCAGCCCCAGCATTTT. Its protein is CSAGQRTNQPQHF.